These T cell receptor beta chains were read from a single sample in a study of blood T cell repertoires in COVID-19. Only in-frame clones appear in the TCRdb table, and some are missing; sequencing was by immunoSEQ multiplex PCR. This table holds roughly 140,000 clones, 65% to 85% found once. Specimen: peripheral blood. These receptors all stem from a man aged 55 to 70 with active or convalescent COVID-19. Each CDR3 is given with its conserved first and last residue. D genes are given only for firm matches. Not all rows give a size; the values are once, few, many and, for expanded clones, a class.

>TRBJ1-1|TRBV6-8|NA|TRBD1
TGTGCCACAGTACAGGGGGCAATAAACACTGAAGCTTTCTTT
CATVQGAINTEAFF
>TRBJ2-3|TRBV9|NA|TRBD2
TGTGCCAGCAGCGCCCCGGGGACTAGCGGGAGGGTTGCAGATACGCAGTATTTT
CASSAPGTSGRVADTQYF
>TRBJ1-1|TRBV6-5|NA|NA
TGTGCCAGCAGTTCACAGCTTGAAGCTTTCTTT
CASSSQLEAFF
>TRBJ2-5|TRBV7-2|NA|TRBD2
TGTGCCAGCAGCTTAGGGGCTAGCGGGAGGCCAACCCAAGAGACCCAGTACTTC
CASSLGASGRPTQETQYF
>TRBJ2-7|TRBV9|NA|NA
TGTGCCAGCAGCGCCAGGGGTGAACAACTCGAGCAGTACTTC
CASSARGEQLEQYF
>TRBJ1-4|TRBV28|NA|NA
TGTGCCAGCAGTTTAGGGGGGATTGAGGAAAAACTGTTTTTT
CASSLGGIEEKLFF
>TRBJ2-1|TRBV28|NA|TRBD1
TGTGCCAGCGGACAGGGGGTGGATGAGCAGTTCTTC
CASGQGVDEQFF
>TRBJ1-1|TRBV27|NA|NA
TGTGCCAGCAGTTTCCGGGGTTCGGGGAACACTGAAGCTTTCTTT
CASSFRGSGNTEAFF
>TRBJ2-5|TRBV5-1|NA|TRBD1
TGCGCCAGCAGCTTAGGGACAGCCTCCCAAGAGACCCAGTACTTC
CASSLGTASQETQYF
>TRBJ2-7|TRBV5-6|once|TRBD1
TGTGCCAGCAGCTGGTGGGGACAGGGGACCTACGAGCAGTACTTC
CASSWWGQGTYEQYF
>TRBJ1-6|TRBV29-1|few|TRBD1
TGCAGCGTCGACAGGGCTAATTCACCCCTCCACTTT
CSVDRANSPLHF
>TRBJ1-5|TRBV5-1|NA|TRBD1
TGCGCCAGCAGCTTGGAGCCACAGGGGCCGTTGAGCAATCAGCCCCAGCATTTT
CASSLEPQGPLSNQPQHF
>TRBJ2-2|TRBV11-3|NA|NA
TGTGCCAGCAGCTTAGAAGACTCCTACACCGGGGAGCTGTTTTTT
CASSLEDSYTGELFF
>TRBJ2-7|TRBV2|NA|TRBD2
TGTGCCAGCAGTGGTAGCGGGAGGGCCCCCTACGAGCAGTACTTC
CASSGSGRAPYEQYF
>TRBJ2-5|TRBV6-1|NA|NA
TGTGCCAGCAGTGAACCTTCGGGACAAGAGACCCAGTACTTC
CASSEPSGQETQYF
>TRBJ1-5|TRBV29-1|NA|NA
TGCAGCGTTCAACAGGGAGGGCAGCCCCAGCATTTT
CSVQQGGQPQHF
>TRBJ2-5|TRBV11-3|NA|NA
TGTGCCAGCAGCTTAGCCAGGGTCGAGACCCAGTACTTC
CASSLARVETQYF
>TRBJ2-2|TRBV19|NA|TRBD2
TGTGCCAGTAGTATAGCGAGAGCGGGAGTCCCGAGGACCGGGGAGCTGTTTTTT
CASSIARAGVPRTGELFF
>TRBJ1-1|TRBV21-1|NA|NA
TGTGCCAGCAGCAAAGTTCCGGGGGTATATGGTGAAGCTTTCTTT
CASSKVPGVYGEAFF
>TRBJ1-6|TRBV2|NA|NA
TGTGCCAGCAGCAATTCGAACAGGAACCCCCTCCACTTT
CASSNSNRNPLHF
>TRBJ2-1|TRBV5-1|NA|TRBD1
TGCGCCAGCAGCGCTTCTCCGGGACAGGGGGGCAATGAGCAGTTCTTC
CASSASPGQGGNEQFF
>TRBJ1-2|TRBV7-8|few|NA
TGTGCCAGCAGCCCTGGGAGGGCAGGGTATGGCTACACCTTC
CASSPGRAGYGYTF
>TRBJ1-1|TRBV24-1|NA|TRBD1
TGTGCCACCATGACAGGGGGAGATTTGAACACTGAAGCTTTCTTT
CATMTGGDLNTEAFF
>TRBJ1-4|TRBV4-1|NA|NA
TGCGCCAGCAGCCCGGAGACAGGACGCAATGAAAAACTGTTTTTT
CASSPETGRNEKLFF
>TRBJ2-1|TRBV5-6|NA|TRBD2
TGTGCCAGCAGCTTAGTTGCGGGACTACCTGGGAATGAGCAGTTCTTC
CASSLVAGLPGNEQFF
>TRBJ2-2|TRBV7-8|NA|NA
TGTGCCAGCAGACAATATATGAACACCGGGGAGCTGTTTTTT
CASRQYMNTGELFF
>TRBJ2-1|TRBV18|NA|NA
TGTGCCAGCTCCCCACAGGGAGGAGATGAGCAGTTCTTC
CASSPQGGDEQFF
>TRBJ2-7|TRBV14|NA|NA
TGTGCCAGCAGCCCCACAACAGGAACCTACGAGCAGTACTTC
CASSPTTGTYEQYF
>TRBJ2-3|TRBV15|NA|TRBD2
TGTGCCACCAGCAGACCCTGGGGGGGGGTGGCAGATACGCAGTATTTT
CATSRPWGGVADTQYF
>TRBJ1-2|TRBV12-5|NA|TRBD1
TGTGCTAGTGGCAACGGGACAGACTATGGCTACACCTTC
CASGNGTDYGYTF
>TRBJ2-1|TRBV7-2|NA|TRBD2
TGTGCCAGCAGCTTAATCCTAGCGGGAGGAAATGAGCAGTTCTTC
CASSLILAGGNEQFF
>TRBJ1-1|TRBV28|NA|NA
TGTGCCAGCAGTTTCGGTTACGAGGAAGCTTTCTTT
CASSFGYEEAFF
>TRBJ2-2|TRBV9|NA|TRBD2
TGTGCCAGCAGCGATACTAGCGGGACTCCCGGGACCGGGGAGCTGTTTTTT
CASSDTSGTPGTGELFF
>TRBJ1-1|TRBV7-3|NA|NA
TGTGCCAGCAGCGTACAGGGTTTGGGGACGAACACTGAAGCTTTCTTT
CASSVQGLGTNTEAFF
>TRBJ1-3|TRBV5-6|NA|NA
TGTGCCAGCAGCTTGTACCTAAGAATCGGAAACACCATATATTTT
CASSLYLRIGNTIYF
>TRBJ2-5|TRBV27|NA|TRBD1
TGTGCCAGCAGTACCGGGACAGGGGGCGTCGAGACCCAGTACTTC
CASSTGTGGVETQYF
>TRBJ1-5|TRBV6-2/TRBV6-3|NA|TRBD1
TGTGCCAGCAGCAGGGGGGGTGTTCAGCCCCAGCATTTT
CASSRGGVQPQHF
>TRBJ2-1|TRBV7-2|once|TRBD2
TGTGCCAGCAGCTTGGCCGGGACTAGCGGGTCTCAGGAGCAGTTCTTC
CASSLAGTSGSQEQFF
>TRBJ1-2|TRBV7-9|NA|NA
TGTGCCAGCAGCCCCGTCGGGGTGGGTAACTATGGCTACACCTTC
CASSPVGVGNYGYTF
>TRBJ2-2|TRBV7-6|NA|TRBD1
TGTGCCAGCATCACCCCGGGACAGGGATCCACCGGGGAGCTGTTTTTT
CASITPGQGSTGELFF
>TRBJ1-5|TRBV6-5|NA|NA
TGTGCCAGCAGTTACTCGGGGGCAGGGAATCAGCCCCAGCATTTT
CASSYSGAGNQPQHF
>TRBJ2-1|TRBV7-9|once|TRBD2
TGTGCCAGCAGCCAGCTAGCGGGAGTCGCTGAGCAGTTCTTC
CASSQLAGVAEQFF
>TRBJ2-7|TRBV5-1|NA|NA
TGCGCCAGCACCGGTTTTTCAATAGTAAGATACGAGCAGTACTTC
CASTGFSIVRYEQYF
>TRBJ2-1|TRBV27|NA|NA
TGTGCCAGCAGTTTGGGGGGCTACAATGAGCAGTTCTTC
CASSLGGYNEQFF
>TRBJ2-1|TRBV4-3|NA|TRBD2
TGCGCCAGCAGCCAACTAGCGGGAGGGTCGGGTGAGCAGTTCTTC
CASSQLAGGSGEQFF
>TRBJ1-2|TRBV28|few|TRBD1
TGTGCCAGCAGTCCTGTATATAGGGGGCAGGGTAACTATGGCTACACCTTC
CASSPVYRGQGNYGYTF
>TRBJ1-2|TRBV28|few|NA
TGTGCCAGCAGTTTCGGCGTGCGGGTCAGCTATGGCTACACCTTC
CASSFGVRVSYGYTF
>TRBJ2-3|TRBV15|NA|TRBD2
TGTGCCACCAGCAGAAGACTAGCGGGTCCCACAGATACGCAGTATTTT
CATSRRLAGPTDTQYF
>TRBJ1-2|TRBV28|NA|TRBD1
TGTGCCAGCAGTTTCCCGACAGGGCCAATGGGCGGCTACACCTTC
CASSFPTGPMGGYTF
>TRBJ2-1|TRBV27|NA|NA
TGTGCCAGCAGTTCCCGGGGCAATGAGCAGTTCTTC
CASSSRGNEQFF
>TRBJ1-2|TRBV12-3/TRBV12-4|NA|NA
TGTGCCAGCAGTTTGGGCGAAGGCTACACCTTC
CASSLGEGYTF
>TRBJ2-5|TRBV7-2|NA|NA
TGTGCCAGCAGCTTAGCGGGAGGAAGGGGAGAGACCCAGTACTTC
CASSLAGGRGETQYF
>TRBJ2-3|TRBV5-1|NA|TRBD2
TGCGCCAGCAGCTTGGAGCGGGGTGCAGGAGATACGCAGTATTTT
CASSLERGAGDTQYF
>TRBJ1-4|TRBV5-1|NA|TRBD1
TGCGCCAGCAGCTTGGGACAGGGCGCAACTAATGAAAAACTGTTTTTT
CASSLGQGATNEKLFF
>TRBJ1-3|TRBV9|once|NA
TGTGCCAGCAGCGTCCTTAGCGGGCACGGAAACACCATATATTTT
CASSVLSGHGNTIYF
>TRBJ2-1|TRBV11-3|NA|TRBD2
TGTGCCAGCAGCGCAGGACTAGGCCATATAGGAACCCTTTACAATGAGCAGTTCTTC
CASSAGLGHIGTLYNEQFF
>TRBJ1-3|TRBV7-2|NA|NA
TGTGCCAGCAGCTTAGATCGTAACACCATATATTTT
CASSLDRNTIYF
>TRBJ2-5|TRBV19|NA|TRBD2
TGTGCCAGTAGTAAGGGACTAGCGGGAACGCGAGAGACCCAGTACTTC
CASSKGLAGTRETQYF
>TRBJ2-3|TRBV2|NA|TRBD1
TGTGCCAGCAGATGGGACAGGGGGTTCAGTATGGATACGCAGTATTTT
CASRWDRGFSMDTQYF